This passage covers 18 T cell receptor beta chains from one sample sequenced in a study of cytomegalovirus exposure and HLA in healthy donors. In the PCR, 60 Vbeta and 13 Jbeta primers were used. Sequenced by immunoSEQ multiplex PCR; TCRdb stores in-frame clones only, minus some. This table holds about 200,000 clones, around 82% found once. The sequencing input was PBMCs. The receptors shown here come from a middle-aged man in good health and CMV-seropositive.

This clone has a single count. The chain uses TRBV10-1 and TRBJ2-2, with D maybe TRBD2 (5 bases). The V gene lost 6 bases and the J gene lost 6 bases, with 8 bases spanning the gap. The CDR3 contains 12 residues. CDR1 is WNHNN, CDR2 SYGVQD, per germline (reference sequence). The CDR3 region is CASRLDSGELFF. CDR3 nucleotide sequence: TGCGCCAGCAGACTAGACTCCGGGGAGCTGTTTTTT.

This clone was recorded only once. The rearrangement links TRBV5-1 to TRBJ2-5; D is possibly TRBD2 (5 bases). V lost 5 bases, J lost 7 bases, and 12 bases lay in between. Germline assignment: CDR1 SGHRS and CDR2 YFSETQ. CDR3 length: 12 residues. The CDR3 sequence: CASSKEGGTQYF. CDR3 DNA: TGCGCCAGCAGTAAAGAAGGAGGGACCCAGTACTTC.

On this clone itself: The same CDR3 is also encoded by other DNA sequences in this sample. The genes are TRBV29-1 and TRBJ2-3; no reliable D call. The V end was cut by 3 bases, the J end by 3 bases, with 7 bases between. Germline V gene sequence: CDR1 SQVTM, CDR2 ANQGSEA. The CDR3 length is 12 residues. CDR3: CSVDGGTDTQYF. As DNA, the CDR3 is TGCAGCGTTGATGGCGGAACAGATACGCAGTATTTT.

The V and J genes are TRBV27 and TRBJ2-7; D is uncertain. Germline V gene lookup returns CDR1 MNHEY and CDR2 SMNVEV (reference sequence). With 0 bases removed from V and 5 bases from J, the gap between germline ends came to 11 bases. The CDR3 consists of 14 residues. In DNA, the CDR3 is TGTGCCAGCAGTTTATCTCGCGTCCCCCACGAGCAGTACTTC. Protein product: CASSLSRVPHEQYF.

The genes are TRBV29-1 and TRBJ2-1; 9 bases are a match to TRBD2. From germline, CDR1 is SQVTM and CDR2 ANQGSEA. Losses at the gene ends were 3 bases for V and 2 bases for J; bases not matched to a gene: 5. CDR3 length: 15 residues. As DNA, the CDR3 is TGCAGCGTTGAGATACGCGGGAGGGCCTACAATGAGCAGTTCTTC. Amino acid sequence: CSVEIRGRAYNEQFF.

The chain recombines TRBV28 with TRBJ1-5; weak D call: TRBD1 (6 bases). The CDR3 is made up of 14 amino acids. Germline V lookup: CDR1 MDHEN, CDR2 SYDVKM. Trimming removed 6 bases at V and 6 bases at J, with 15 bases between. CDR3 residues: CASRWPGGAQPQHF. The CDR3 coding sequence is TGTGCCAGCAGATGGCCCGGGGGGGCTCAGCCCCAGCATTTT.

The rearrangement joins TRBV23-1 to TRBJ2-1, with D possibly matching TRBD1 (6 bases). TRBV23-1 is marked as an open reading frame, function uncertain. The CDR3 extends over 15 amino acids. Trimming left V 0 bases short and J 4 bases short, with 10 bases between. The CDR3 region has the DNA TGCGCCAGCAGTCAATCGGGGCAGGGGTACAATGAGCAGTTCTTC. Translation gives CASSQSGQGYNEQFF.

This chain joins TRBV10-3 and TRBJ1-2; D might be TRBD1 (6 bases). There are 11 residues in the CDR3. V was pared by 6 bases and J by 7 bases, with 9 bases between. Per the germline V gene, CDR1 is ENHRY and CDR2 is SYGVKD. CDR3 loop: CAIRGGAGYTF. The CDR3 coding sequence is TGTGCCATCAGAGGGGGGGCTGGCTACACCTTC.

This rearrangement joins TRBV14 to TRBJ2-1; 12 nucleotides match TRBD2. V shed 6 bases, J shed 5 bases, and the junction held 8 bases outside the gene matches. In germline, CDR1 is SGHDN, CDR2 FVKESK. CDR3 length: 16 residues. The CDR3 spells CASSLELAGGNNEQFF. CDR3 DNA sequence: TGTGCCAGCAGTCTAGAACTAGCGGGAGGCAACAATGAGCAGTTCTTC.

The rearrangement joins TRBV2 to TRBJ2-7; weak D call: TRBD1 (6 bases). Trimming cost V 8 bases and J 2 bases, with 16 bases left between them. The CDR3 totals 14 residues. CDR1 is SNHLY and CDR2 is FYNNEI in the germline V gene. Written as DNA, the CDR3 is TGTGCCAGCGGGGGCGGCGGAGAGACCTACGAGCAGTACTTC. The encoded protein is CASGGGGETYEQYF.

V usage is TRBV5-1 and J usage is TRBJ2-2, with a weak D call TRBD1 (6 bases). The germline gives CDR1 SGHRS, CDR2 YFSETQ. V lost 9 bases, J lost 4 bases, and 16 bases lay in between. The CDR3 spans 14 residues. The CDR3 protein is CATGPGAFTGELFF. The CDR3 DNA reads TGCGCCACAGGGCCAGGGGCGTTCACCGGGGAGCTGTTTTTT.

The chain joins TRBV7-2 to TRBJ1-1; D is unresolved. CDR1 and CDR2 from the germline V gene are SGHTA and FQGNSA. The V gene lost 5 bases and the J gene lost 5 bases, with 18 bases spanning the gap. The CDR3 sequence is 15 residues long. CDR3 protein: CASSPNGGTGTEAFF. As DNA, the CDR3 is TGTGCCAGCAGCCCAAATGGAGGTACGGGAACTGAAGCTTTCTTT.

Only one count was recorded for this clone. The sample contains more than one DNA sequence encoding this CDR3. This chain connects TRBV19 to TRBJ2-2; D is undetermined. Trimming shortened V by 9 bases and J by 1 base, and 6 bases separated the two germline ends. The CDR3 covers 12 residues. Germline assignment: CDR1 LNHDA and CDR2 SQIVND (reference sequence). Here the CDR3 reads CASNLNTGELFF. The DNA of the CDR3 is TGTGCCAGCAACTTGAACACCGGGGAGCTGTTTTTT.

V is TRBV28 and J is TRBJ2-1; TRBD2 aligns across 11 bases. This CDR3 comprises 16 residues. The germline V gene has CDR1 MDHEN and CDR2 SYDVKM. V shed 4 bases and J 5 bases; nucleotides not matched to a gene: 7. In DNA, the CDR3 is TGTGCCAGCAGTTCTTTAGCGGGAGGGCCGGACAATGAGCAGTTCTTC. Its protein is CASSSLAGGPDNEQFF.

The chain has TRBV5-1 and TRBJ2-1; perhaps TRBD1 as D (5 bases). Germline loops: CDR1 SGHRS, CDR2 YFSETQ. The CDR3 has 14 residues. Trimming took off 4 bases at V and 9 bases at J, with 17 bases between the two ends. CDR3 bases: TGCGCCAGCAGCCTACGACCGGATACAGGTGAGCAGTTCTTC. It encodes CASSLRPDTGEQFF.

As concerns this clone: Other DNA sequences of this sample code for an identical CDR3. The CDR3: CASSFSFRTGNTDTQYF. CDR3 nucleotides: TGTGCCAGCAGCTTCTCCTTCCGGACAGGGAACACAGATACGCAGTATTTT. The chain links TRBV7-9 to TRBJ2-3; 8 positions match TRBD1. Germline loops: CDR1 SEHNR, CDR2 FQNEAQ (reference sequence). CDR3 length equals 17 residues. After removal of 3 bases from V and 2 bases from J, the junction contained 10 bases not matched to a gene.

V and J are TRBV5-6 and TRBJ1-4; a possible D gene is TRBD1 (6 bases). CDR3 length: 14 amino acids. Deletions cut 3 bases from V and 5 bases from J, with 11 bases between. Germline V lookup: CDR1 SGHDT, CDR2 YYEEEE. For the CDR3, the DNA is TGTGCCAGCAGCTCACAGGGAATAAATGAAAAACTGTTTTTT. This gives the protein CASSSQGINEKLFF.

The rearrangement joins TRBV7-8 to TRBJ2-7; D gene unclear. Germline values: CDR1 SGHVS, CDR2 FQNEAQ. The CDR3 is made up of 14 amino acids. The V end was cut by 5 bases, the J end by 0 bases, with 11 bases between. The CDR3 is CASSPLGFSYEQYF. The CDR3 coding sequence is TGTGCCAGCAGCCCCCTAGGCTTCTCCTACGAGCAGTACTTC. Based on the CDR3 plus reference TRBV7-8 and TRBJ2-7, the full variable domain is GAGVSQSPRYKVAKRGQDVALRCDPISGHVSLFWYQQALGQGPEFLTYFQNEAQLDKSGLPSDRFFAERPEGSVSTLKIQRTQQEDSAVYLCASSPLGFSYEQYFGPGTRLTVT.